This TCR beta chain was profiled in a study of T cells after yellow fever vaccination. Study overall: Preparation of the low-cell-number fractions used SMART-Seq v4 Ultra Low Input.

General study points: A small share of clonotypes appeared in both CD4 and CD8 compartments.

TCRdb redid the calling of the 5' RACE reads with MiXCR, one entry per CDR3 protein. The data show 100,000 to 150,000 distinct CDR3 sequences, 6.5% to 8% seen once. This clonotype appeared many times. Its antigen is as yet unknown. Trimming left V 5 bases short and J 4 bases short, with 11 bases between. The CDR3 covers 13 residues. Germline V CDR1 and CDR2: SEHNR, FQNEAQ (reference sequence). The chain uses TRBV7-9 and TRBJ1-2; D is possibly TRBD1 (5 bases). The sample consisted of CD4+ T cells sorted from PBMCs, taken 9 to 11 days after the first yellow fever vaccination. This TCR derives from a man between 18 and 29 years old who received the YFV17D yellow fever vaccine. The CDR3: CASSHDSFYGYTF. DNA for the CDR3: TGTGCCAGCAGCCATGACAGTTTCTATGGCTACACCTTC.